This TCR beta chain was sequenced for a study of blood T cells in healthy people across ages. Using a J-beta primer mix together with a sample-barcoded 5' primer, a second PCR was run for roughly 7 to 12 cycles. A 12-random-nucleotide template-switch adaptor tagged each cDNA molecule. TCRdb reprocessed the 5' RACE reads with MiXCR, giving one entry per CDR3 protein. The top ten clones hold around 15% of a sample with 800,000 to 950,000 distinct CDR3 sequences, 48% of them seen once. Around 9.5 milliliters of peripheral blood were drawn from each donor. CDR3 length equals 16 residues. Germline CDR1 reads MDHEN; CDR2 reads SYDVKM. J was trimmed by 6 bases and V by 4 bases; bases with no gene match: 11. The table lists this clonotype with a few counts.

The origin of this receptor is a man aged 30 to 45 in good health. The sample comprised blood. The rearrangement uses TRBV28 and TRBJ1-5; 8 bases are a match to TRBD1. CDR3 DNA sequence: TGTGCCAGCAGTTCGAAGGAACAGGGGGTTCGTCAGCCCCAGCATTTT. Protein product: CASSSKEQGVRQPQHF.